This T cell receptor beta chain emerged from a study of CD8 T cells in Susac syndrome. Study outcomes and limitations: It was acknowledged by the study that relatively few individuals were included in its TCR sequencing and HLA analysis.

RNA amounts of roughly 0.5 to 1 ug underwent reverse transcription with random hexamers. Amplification of TCR beta CDR3 by immunoSEQ multiplex PCR spanned 54 Vbeta and 13 Jbeta. One entry per CDR3 protein results from TCRdb running MiXCR on the immunoSEQ multiplex PCR reads. The sample carries around 130,000 distinct CDR3 sequences, around 94% recorded once. Germline V gene data show CDR1 as DFQATT and CDR2 as SNEGSKA (reference sequence). Trimming stripped 0 bases from V and 7 bases from J, with 10 bases between. The CDR3 extends over 14 amino acids. Blood CD8+ and CD4+ T cells underwent high-throughput TCR beta sequencing. On this clonotype: Its antigen remains unidentified.

This clonotype was obtained from a human donor in good health. The sample was CD4+ T cells from PBMCs. The V call is TRBV20-1, the J call TRBJ1-6; the D is unclear. CDR3: CSARDGRSNSPLHF. The CDR3 bases are TGCAGTGCTAGAGATGGCAGGTCCAATTCACCCCTCCACTTT.